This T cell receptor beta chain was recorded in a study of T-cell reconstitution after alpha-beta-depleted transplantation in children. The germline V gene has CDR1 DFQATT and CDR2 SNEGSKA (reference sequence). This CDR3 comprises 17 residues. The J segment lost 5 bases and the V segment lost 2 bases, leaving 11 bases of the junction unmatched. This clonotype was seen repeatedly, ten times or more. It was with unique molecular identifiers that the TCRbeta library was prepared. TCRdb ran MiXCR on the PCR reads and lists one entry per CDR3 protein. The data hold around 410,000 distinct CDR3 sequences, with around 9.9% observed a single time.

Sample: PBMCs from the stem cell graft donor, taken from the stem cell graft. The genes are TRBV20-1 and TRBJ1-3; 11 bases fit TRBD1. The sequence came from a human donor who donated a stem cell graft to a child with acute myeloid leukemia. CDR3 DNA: TGCAGTGCTAGATCCGGGACAGGGGGAGATCAACGAAACACCATATATTTT. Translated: CSARSGTGGDQRNTIYF.